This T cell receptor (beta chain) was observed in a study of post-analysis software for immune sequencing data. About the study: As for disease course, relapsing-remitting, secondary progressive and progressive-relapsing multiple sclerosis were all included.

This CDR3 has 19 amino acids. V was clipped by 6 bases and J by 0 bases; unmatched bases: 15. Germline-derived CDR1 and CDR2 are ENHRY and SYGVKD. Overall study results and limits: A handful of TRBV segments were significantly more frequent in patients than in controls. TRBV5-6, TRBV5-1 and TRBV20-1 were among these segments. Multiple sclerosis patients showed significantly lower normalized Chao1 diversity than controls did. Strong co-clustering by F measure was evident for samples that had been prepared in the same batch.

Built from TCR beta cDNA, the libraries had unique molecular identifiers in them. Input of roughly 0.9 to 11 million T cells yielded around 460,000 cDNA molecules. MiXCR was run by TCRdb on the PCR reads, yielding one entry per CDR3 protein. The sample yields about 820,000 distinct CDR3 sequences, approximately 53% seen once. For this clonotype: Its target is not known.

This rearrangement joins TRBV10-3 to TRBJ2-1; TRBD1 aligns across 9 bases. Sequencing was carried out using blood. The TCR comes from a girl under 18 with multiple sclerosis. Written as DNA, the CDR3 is TGTGCCATCAGGGTGGACAGGGGAGGGAGCCTTAGCTCCTACAATGAGCAGTTCTTC. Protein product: CAIRVDRGGSLSSYNEQFF.